Sequencing of this T cell receptor beta chain was carried out in a study of post-analysis software for immune sequencing data. This clonotype was observed at least ten times. What it recognizes is unknown. V lost 7 bases to trimming and J lost 0 bases, with 16 bases between them. Looked up from germline, CDR1 is SGHTA and CDR2 is FQGNSA. The CDR3 length is 16 residues. Study-level results: Compared with controls, patients had more of roughly five TRBV segments, including TRBV5-6, TRBV5-1 and TRBV20-1.

Prepared libraries of TCR beta cDNA carried unique molecular identifiers. MiXCR, applied by TCRdb to the PCR reads, yields one record per CDR3 protein. The table records roughly 170,000 distinct CDR3 sequences, over 25% of them present only once. The receptor was derived from a girl aged 10 to 17 with multiple sclerosis. The V gene is TRBV7-2, the J gene TRBJ2-1; maybe TRBD2 (6 bases). The source material was blood. The CDR3 coding sequence is TGTGCCAGCACTCAATTTCTGGGGGGCTCCTACAATGAGCAGTTCTTC. It yields the protein CASTQFLGGSYNEQFF.